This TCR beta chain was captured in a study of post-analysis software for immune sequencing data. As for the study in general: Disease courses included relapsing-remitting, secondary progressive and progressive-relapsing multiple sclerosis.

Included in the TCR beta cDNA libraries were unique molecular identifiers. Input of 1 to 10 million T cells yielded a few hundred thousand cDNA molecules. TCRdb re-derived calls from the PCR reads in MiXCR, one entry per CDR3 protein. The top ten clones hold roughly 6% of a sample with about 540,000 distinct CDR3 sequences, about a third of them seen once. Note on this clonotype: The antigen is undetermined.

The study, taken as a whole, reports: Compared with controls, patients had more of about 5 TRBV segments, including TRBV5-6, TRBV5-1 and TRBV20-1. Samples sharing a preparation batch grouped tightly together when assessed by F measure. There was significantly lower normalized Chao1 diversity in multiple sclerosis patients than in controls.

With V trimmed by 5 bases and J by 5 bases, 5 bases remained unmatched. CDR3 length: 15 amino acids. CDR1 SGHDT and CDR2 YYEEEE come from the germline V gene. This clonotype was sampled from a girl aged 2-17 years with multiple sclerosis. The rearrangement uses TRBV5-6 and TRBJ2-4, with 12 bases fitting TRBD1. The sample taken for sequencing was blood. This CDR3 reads CASRRRDRGQNIQYF. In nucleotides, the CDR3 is TGTGCCAGCAGACGCCGGGACAGGGGGCAAAACATTCAGTACTTC.